These 3 T cell receptor beta chains share one sample of origin, sequenced in a study of blood T cell repertoires in COVID-19. Repertoires were generated with immunoSEQ multiplex PCR, while TCRdb's copy carries only in-frame clones and drops some. The sample includes hundreds of thousands of clones, about 87% of them seen just once. Material for sequencing was PBMCs or T cells enriched from blood (not recorded which). Receptors originate from a man in his fifties or sixties who had been exposed to COVID-19.

The genes are TRBV27 and TRBJ1-4; 8 bases line up with TRBD1. The CDR3 contains 17 residues. Germline V gene data show CDR1 as MNHEY and CDR2 as SMNVEV (reference sequence). V was pared by 0 bases and J by 6 bases, with 9 bases of the junction left unmatched. For the CDR3, the DNA is TGTGCCAGCAGTTTATCACCAGGGGGCTGGAATCATGAAAAACTGTTTTTT. Protein: CASSLSPGGWNHEKLFF.

This clone appeared a few times. This chain joins TRBV2 and TRBJ1-1; 9 bases are shared with TRBD1. The CDR3 is made up of 17 amino acids. The V gene's germline CDR1 is SNHLY and CDR2 FYNNEI. V dropped 5 bases and J dropped 11; count of bases not matched to a gene: 21. The CDR3 nucleotides are TGTGCCAGCAGTCCACACGCCGGCCCGGGACAGGGTGGGAGGGCTTTCTTT. Its translation: CASSPHAGPGQGGRAFF.

CDR3 sequence (DNA): TGTGCCAGCAGCCTCGGGGCTAGCGGGACCCGGCCGTACGAGCAGTACGTC. The encoded protein is CASSLGASGTRPYEQYV. The V call is TRBV6-4, the J call TRBJ2-7, with 9 bases matching TRBD2. This CDR3 comprises 17 residues. V lost 6 bases, J lost 4 bases, and 16 bases stayed unmatched. CDR1 is MRHNA and CDR2 is SNTAGT in the germline V gene.